A single T cell receptor beta chain is shown here with its context. What it binds is not known. This entry comes from a study of T cells after yellow fever vaccination. Generation of TCR cDNA used 5'RACE template switching (which added a universal primer site and UMIs). TCRdb itself ran the 5' RACE reads through MiXCR, one entry per CDR3 protein. The profile shows some 350,000 distinct CDR3 sequences, more than 5.5% of them singletons. Findings and caveats of the study: The study noted that FACS-sorted repertoires could contain abundant clonotypes contaminating from the bulk population. By day 5 rather than day 15, the secondary response had peaked, though it was weaker.

From germline, CDR1 is MNHEY and CDR2 SVGEGT. This CDR3 is built from 16 residues. V was cut by 2 bases and J by 0 bases, with 13 bases left in between. This TCR came from a man aged 30 to 39 who received the YFV17D yellow fever vaccine. The genes are TRBV6-2 or TRBV6-3 and TRBJ2-5; D call uncertain. Material: PBMCs, obtained 5 days after the yellow fever booster vaccination. In DNA form, the CDR3 reads TGTGCCAGCAGTTACACAGAAGAAGGGCACCAAGAGACCCAGTACTTC. Encoded protein: CASSYTEEGHQETQYF.